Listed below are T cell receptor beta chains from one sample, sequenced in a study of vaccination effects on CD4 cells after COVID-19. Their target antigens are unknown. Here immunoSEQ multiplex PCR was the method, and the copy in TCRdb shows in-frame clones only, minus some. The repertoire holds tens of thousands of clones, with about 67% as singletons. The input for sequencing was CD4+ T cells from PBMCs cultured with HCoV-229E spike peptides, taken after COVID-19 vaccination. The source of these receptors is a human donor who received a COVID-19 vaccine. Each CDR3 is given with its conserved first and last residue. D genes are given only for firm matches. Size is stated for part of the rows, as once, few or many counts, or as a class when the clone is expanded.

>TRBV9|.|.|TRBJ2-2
CASSQRALNTGELFF
TGTGCCAGCAGCCAACGGGCCCTGAACACCGGGGAGCTGTTTTTT
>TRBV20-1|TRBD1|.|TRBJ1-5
CSASSRDRGRVGNQPQHF
TGCAGTGCAAGTTCCCGGGACAGGGGGAGGGTCGGCAATCAGCCCCAGCATTTT
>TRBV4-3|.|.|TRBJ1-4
CASSQGRRGLDEKLFF
TGCGCCAGCAGCCAAGGGAGAAGGGGTTTGGATGAAAAACTGTTTTTT
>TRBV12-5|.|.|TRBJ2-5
CASGLGDGPQETQYF
TGTGCTAGTGGTTTGGGGGACGGACCGCAAGAGACCCAGTACTTC
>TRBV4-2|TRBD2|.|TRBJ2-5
CASSQDPGLAGGTETQYF
TGTGCCAGCAGCCAAGACCCGGGACTAGCGGGGGGAACAGAGACCCAGTACTTC
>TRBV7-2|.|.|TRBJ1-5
CASSLSPLAQPQHF
TGTGCCAGCAGCTTATCTCCCCTCGCTCAGCCCCAGCATTTT
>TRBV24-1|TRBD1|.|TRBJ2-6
CATSGRDRSSGANVLTF
TGTGCCACCAGTGGCCGGGACAGGAGCTCTGGGGCCAACGTCCTGACTTTC
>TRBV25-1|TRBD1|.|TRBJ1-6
CASSESRTGSASPLHF
TGTGCCAGCAGTGAATCCCGGACAGGTTCAGCTTCACCCCTCCACTTT
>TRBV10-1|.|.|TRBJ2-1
CASSPRPSAGSSYNEQFF
TGCGCCAGCAGTCCCAGGCCTAGCGCGGGGAGCTCCTACAATGAGCAGTTCTTC
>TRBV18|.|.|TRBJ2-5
CASSPPGEETQYF
TGTGCCAGCTCACCACCGGGGGAAGAGACCCAGTACTTC
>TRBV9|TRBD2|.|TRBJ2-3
CASSAGLASTDTQYF
TGTGCCAGCAGCGCGGGACTAGCTAGCACAGATACGCAGTATTTT
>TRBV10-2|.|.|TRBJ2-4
CASSEIGTLGAKNIQYF
TGCGCCAGCAGTGAGATTGGGACCCTTGGTGCCAAAAACATTCAGTACTTC
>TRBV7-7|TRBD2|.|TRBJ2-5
CASSSSSGGPQETQYF
TGTGCCAGCAGCTCGTCTAGCGGGGGACCGCAAGAGACCCAGTACTTC
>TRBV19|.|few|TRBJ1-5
CASSARTGQPQHF
TGTGCCAGTAGTGCCAGGACTGGGCAGCCCCAGCATTTT
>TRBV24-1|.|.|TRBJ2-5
CATSEVAGTPQYF
TGTGCCACCAGTGAGGTAGCAGGGACGCCCCAGTACTTC
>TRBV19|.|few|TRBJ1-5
CASSNSPNQPQHF
TGTGCCAGTAGTAACAGCCCCAATCAGCCCCAGCATTTT
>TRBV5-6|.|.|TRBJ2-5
CASSFGWGKNQYF
TGTGCCAGCAGCTTTGGTTGGGGTAAGAACCAGTACTTC
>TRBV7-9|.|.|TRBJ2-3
CASSLSDTQYF
TGTGCCAGCAGCTTAAGCGATACGCAGTATTTT
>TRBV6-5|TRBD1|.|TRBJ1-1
CASAQQGDTEAFF
TGTGCCAGCGCCCAACAGGGGGACACTGAAGCTTTCTTT
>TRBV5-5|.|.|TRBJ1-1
CASSLFITANTEAFF
TGTGCCAGCAGCTTGTTTATAACGGCGAACACTGAAGCTTTCTTT
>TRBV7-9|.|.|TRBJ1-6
CASSLVQNSPLHF
TGTGCCAGCAGCTTAGTTCAGAATTCACCCCTCCACTTT
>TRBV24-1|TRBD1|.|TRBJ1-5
CATSGGQGPPQPQHF
TGTGCCACCAGTGGCGGACAGGGGCCCCCTCAGCCCCAGCATTTT
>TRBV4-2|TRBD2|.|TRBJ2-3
CASHGTSGGGTDTQYF
TGTGCCAGCCACGGGACTAGCGGGGGGGGCACAGATACGCAGTATTTT
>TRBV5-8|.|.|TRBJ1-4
CASSFYGGGEGEKLFF
TGTGCCAGCAGCTTCTACGGAGGGGGGGAGGGTGAAAAACTGTTTTTT
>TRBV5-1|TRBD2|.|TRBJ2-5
CASTQLAGDLETQYF
TGCGCCAGCACCCAACTAGCGGGGGATTTGGAGACCCAGTACTTC
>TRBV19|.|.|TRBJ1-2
CASSIGSGTVRYGYTF
TGTGCCAGTAGTATAGGTTCAGGGACGGTGCGCTATGGCTACACCTTC
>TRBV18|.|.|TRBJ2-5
CASSPSMQQKETQYF
TGTGCCAGCTCACCAAGTATGCAGCAAAAAGAGACCCAGTACTTC
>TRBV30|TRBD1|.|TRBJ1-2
CAWSATGGGSGYTF
TGTGCCTGGAGCGCGACAGGGGGAGGAAGTGGCTACACCTTC
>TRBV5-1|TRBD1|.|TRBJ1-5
CASSWGDRENQPQHF
TGCGCCAGCAGCTGGGGGGACAGGGAAAATCAGCCCCAGCATTTT
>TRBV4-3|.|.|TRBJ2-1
CASSPFSAFYNEQFF
TGCGCCAGCAGCCCCTTTTCTGCCTTCTACAATGAGCAGTTCTTC
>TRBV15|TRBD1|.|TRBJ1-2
CATGTGTNYGYTF
TGTGCCACAGGGACAGGAACCAACTATGGCTACACCTTC
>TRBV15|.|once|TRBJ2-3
CATSRAQGTDTQYF
TGTGCCACCAGCAGAGCCCAGGGCACAGATACGCAGTATTTT
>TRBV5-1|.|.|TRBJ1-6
CASSFGGGSQNSPLHF
TGCGCCAGCAGCTTCGGGGGGGGGTCGCAGAATTCACCCCTCCACTTT
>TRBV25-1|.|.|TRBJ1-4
CASSEWGYGGTNEKLFF
TGTGCCAGCAGTGAATGGGGGTACGGGGGAACTAATGAAAAACTGTTTTTT
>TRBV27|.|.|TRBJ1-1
CASSSLKTGSNTEAFF
TGTGCCAGCAGTTCCCTCAAAACAGGATCGAACACTGAAGCTTTCTTT
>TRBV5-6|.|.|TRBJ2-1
CASSLGGWDNEQFF
TGTGCCAGCAGCTTGGGGGGATGGGACAATGAGCAGTTCTTC
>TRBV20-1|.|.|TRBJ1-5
CSASAQGIDQPQHF
TGCAGTGCTAGTGCACAGGGTATAGATCAGCCCCAGCATTTT
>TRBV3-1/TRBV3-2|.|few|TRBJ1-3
CASSRRGRNSGNTIYF
TGTGCCAGCAGCAGACGGGGACGGAACTCTGGAAACACCATATATTTT
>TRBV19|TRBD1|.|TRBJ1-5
CASSPGQGRLDQPQHF
TGTGCCAGTAGTCCGGGACAGGGGCGACTAGATCAGCCCCAGCATTTT
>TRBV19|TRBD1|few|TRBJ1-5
CASSPSLGQGSNQPQHF
TGTGCCAGTAGTCCCTCCCTCGGACAGGGGAGCAATCAGCCCCAGCATTTT
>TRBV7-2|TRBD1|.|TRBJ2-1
CASSLGQGVYNEQFF
TGTGCCAGCAGCTTAGGACAGGGGGTTTACAATGAGCAGTTCTTC
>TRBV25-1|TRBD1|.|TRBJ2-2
CASSVGQGGTGELFF
TGTGCCAGCAGTGTGGGACAGGGGGGCACCGGGGAGCTGTTTTTT
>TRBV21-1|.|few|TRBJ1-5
CASSTKSVVAGNQPQHF
TGTGCCAGCAGCACCAAGTCGGTGGTGGCTGGCAATCAGCCCCAGCATTTT
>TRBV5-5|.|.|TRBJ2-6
CASSAPRVSGANVLTF
TGTGCCAGCAGCGCGCCTCGGGTCTCTGGGGCCAACGTCCTGACTTTC
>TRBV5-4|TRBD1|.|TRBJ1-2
CASSLGGTGAAYGYTF
TGTGCCAGCAGCTTGGGGGGGACAGGGGCAGCCTATGGCTACACCTTC
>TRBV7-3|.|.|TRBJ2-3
CASSVTRNTDTQYF
TGTGCCAGCAGCGTAACAAGGAACACAGATACGCAGTATTTT
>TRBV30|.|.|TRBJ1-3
CAWSLRQSWDTIYF
TGTGCCTGGAGTCTCCGACAGTCCTGGGACACCATATATTTT
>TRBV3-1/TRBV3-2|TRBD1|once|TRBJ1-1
CASSQGQVLNTEAFF
TGTGCCAGCAGCCAGGGACAGGTGCTGAACACTGAAGCTTTCTTT
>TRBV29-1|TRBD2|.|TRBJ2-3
CSTKRGGHSTDTQYF
TGCAGCACCAAGCGGGGGGGCCATAGCACAGATACGCAGTATTTT
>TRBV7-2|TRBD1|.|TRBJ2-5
CASSSDRGGETQYF
TGTGCCAGCAGCTCGGACAGGGGGGGAGAGACCCAGTACTTC
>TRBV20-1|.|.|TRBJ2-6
CSASAGANVLTF
TGCAGTGCTAGTGCTGGGGCCAACGTCCTGACTTTC
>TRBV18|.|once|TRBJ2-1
CASSPAGFSYNEQFF
TGTGCCAGCTCACCCGCGGGATTCTCCTACAATGAGCAGTTCTTC
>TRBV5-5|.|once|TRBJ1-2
CASSLVSRELGYTF
TGTGCCAGCAGCTTGGTGTCGAGGGAATTAGGCTACACCTTC
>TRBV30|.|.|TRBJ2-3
CAWSTKFRTMGTDTQYF
TGTGCCTGGAGTACGAAGTTCCGGACAATGGGCACAGATACGCAGTATTTT
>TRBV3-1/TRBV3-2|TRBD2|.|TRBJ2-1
CASSRLAGNEQFF
TGTGCCAGCAGTCGACTAGCGGGTAATGAGCAGTTCTTC
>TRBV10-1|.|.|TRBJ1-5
CASSESGFGQPQHF
TGCGCCAGCAGTGAAAGTGGGTTTGGGCAGCCCCAGCATTTT
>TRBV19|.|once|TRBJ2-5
CASRPTGLETQYF
TGTGCCAGTAGGCCCACAGGGTTGGAGACCCAGTACTTC
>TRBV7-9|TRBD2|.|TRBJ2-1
CASSRRTSDGEQFF
TGTGCCAGCAGCCGGAGGACTAGCGATGGTGAGCAGTTCTTC
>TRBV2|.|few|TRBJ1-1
CASSVMGRDTEAFF
TGTGCCAGCAGTGTGATGGGGCGGGACACTGAAGCTTTCTTT
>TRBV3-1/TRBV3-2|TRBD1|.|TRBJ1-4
CASSQELPRQGVDEKLFF
TGTGCCAGCAGCCAAGAATTACCTAGACAGGGGGTGGATGAAAAACTGTTTTTT